One sample yielded the 20 T cell receptor beta chains listed below, sequenced in a study of T cells in Graves' hyperthyroidism and ophthalmopathy. Amplification of TCR beta CDR3 regions used RNA as the template. The HTBI set primed first-round TCR CDR3 RT-PCR. TCRdb reprocessed the multiplex PCR reads with MiXCR, giving one entry per CDR3 protein. This table holds about 840,000 distinct CDR3 sequences, 38% found once. What was sequenced was blood. The receptors shown here come from a man aged 18 to 30 with Graves' hyperthyroidism.

Worth noting for this clonotype: This may arise from a read error, as a much more abundant clone is one base away. V is TRBV19 and J is TRBJ1-4; possible D gene TRBD1, 5 bases. This CDR3 is 13 amino acids long. The germline V gene encodes CDR1 LNHDA and CDR2 SQIVND (reference sequence). V lost 2 bases and J 12 bases, leaving 13 bases between the germline ends. The CDR3 sequence: CASSIYRDGELFF. In DNA, the CDR3 is TGTGCCAGTAGTATATACCGGGACGGCGAACTGTTTTTT.

The chain recombines TRBV29-1 with TRBJ2-2; the D gene could be TRBD1 or TRBD2 (5 bases each). V dropped 6 bases and J dropped 3 bases, with 17 bases sitting between them. Germline CDR1 reads SQVTM; CDR2 reads ANQGSEA. The CDR3 has 15 amino acids. CDR3 in amino acids: CSVRLPGRDTGELFF. CDR3 bases: TGCAGCGTCCGACTACCGGGACGAGACACCGGGGAGCTGTTTTTT.

This clonotype was seen at least ten times. The chain carries TRBV10-3 and TRBJ1-1; 7 bases align to TRBD1. The V and J ends lost 6 bases and 0 bases, in that order; junction bases with no gene match: 10. Germline CDR1 and CDR2: ENHRY and SYGVKD. This CDR3 is 16 amino acids long. The CDR3 loop reads CAIRPLDRLMNTEAFF. The CDR3 coding sequence is TGTGCCATCAGACCTCTGGACAGGCTCATGAACACTGAAGCTTTCTTT.

The chain recombines TRBV5-6 with TRBJ2-7; the D gene could be TRBD1 or TRBD2 (5 bases each). The germline V gene encodes CDR1 SGHDT and CDR2 YYEEEE. With 3 bases removed from V and 9 bases from J, the gap between germline ends came to 16 bases. The CDR3 has 13 amino acids. CDR3 in amino acids: CASSSGSRDVQYF. CDR3 coding DNA: TGTGCCAGCAGCTCCGGGTCCCGGGACGTGCAGTACTTC.

This clonotype was counted at least ten times. The V call is TRBV29-1, the J call TRBJ1-5; 9 bases are a match to TRBD1. From germline, CDR1 is SQVTM and CDR2 ANQGSEA. Losses at the gene ends were 4 bases for V and 5 bases for J; bases not matched to a gene: 6. The CDR3 loop spans 14 amino acids. The CDR3, as DNA: TGCAGCGTTGCACAGGGGGCGCGGGATCAGCCCCAGCATTTT. This encodes CSVAQGARDQPQHF. The entire variable domain, with the rest obtained from reference TRBV29-1 and TRBJ1-5, is as follows: SAVISQKPSRDICQRGTSLTIQCQVDSQVTMMFWYRQQPGQSLTLIATANQGSEATYESGFVIDKFPISRPNLTFSTLTVSNMSPEDSSIYLCSVAQGARDQPQHFGDGTRLSIL.

This clonotype showed up many times. This sequence joins TRBV10-3 and TRBJ1-3; D is unclear. Trimming left V 0 bases short and J 2 bases short, with 14 bases between. This CDR3 has 17 residues. Germline assignment: CDR1 ENHRY and CDR2 SYGVKD. The CDR3 region has the DNA TGTGCCATCAGTGAGTCGAATCGGGCCAAAACTGGAAACACCATATATTTT. Encoded protein: CAISESNRAKTGNTIYF.

The V call is TRBV20-1, the J call TRBJ2-5; TRBD1 agrees at 9 bases. This CDR3 is 18 amino acids long. The ends lost 6 bases at V and 4 bases at J; junction bases unmatched: 21. Germline V lookup: CDR1 DFQATT, CDR2 SNEGSKA (reference sequence). CDR3 DNA: TGCAGTGCCCCCATCAATCCGAACAGGGGGCAGGTAGGAGAGACCCAGTACTTC. Translated: CSAPINPNRGQVGETQYF.

This clonotype was observed a handful of times. The J gene is TRBJ1-1, the V gene TRBV6-6; 9 bases line up with TRBD1. The CDR3 sequence is 13 residues long. Germline V gene sequence: CDR1 MNHNY, CDR2 SVGAGI (reference sequence). The J segment lost 7 bases and the V segment lost 8 bases, leaving 8 bases of the junction unmatched. The CDR3 region has the DNA TGTGCCAGCGCCGAGGGACAGGGTGATGAAGCTTTCTTT. Its translation: CASAEGQGDEAFF.

The chain links TRBV7-9 to TRBJ2-7, with D perhaps TRBD2 (5 bases). Germline V gives CDR1 SEHNR, CDR2 FQNEAQ (reference sequence). With 5 bases removed from V and 0 bases from J, the gap between germline ends came to 11 bases. The CDR3 loop spans 14 amino acids. CDR3 DNA sequence: TGTGCCAGCAGCCGAGGGAGTCCCTCCTACGAGCAGTACTTC. This encodes CASSRGSPSYEQYF.

This clonotype was counted between two and nine times. The chain is built from TRBV7-9 and TRBJ1-1; D unresolved. Germline lookup yields CDR1 SEHNR and CDR2 FQNEAQ (reference sequence). Deletions cut 4 bases from V and 3 bases from J, with 9 bases between. The CDR3 runs 13 residues. The CDR3 sequence is CASSYGRHTEAFF. CDR3 in DNA: TGTGCCAGCAGCTACGGACGGCACACTGAAGCTTTCTTT.

This clonotype was seen a few times. The V gene is TRBV7-9, the J gene TRBJ1-2, with D hard to call. V was trimmed by 5 bases and J by 3 bases, leaving 10 bases between them. The CDR3 consists of 13 residues. Germline values: CDR1 SEHNR, CDR2 FQNEAQ (reference sequence). The CDR3 loop is CASSAGLYYGYTF. The DNA of the CDR3 is TGTGCCAGCAGCGCCGGCCTTTACTATGGCTACACCTTC.

This clonotype was observed a handful of times. CDR3 nucleotides: TGTGCCAGTAGGGGACAGGGTTCTGGCGAGCAGTACTTC. Translating gives CASRGQGSGEQYF. The gene calls are TRBV19 and TRBJ2-7, with 9 nucleotides matching TRBD1. V lost 6 bases and J lost 6; bases outside the gene matches: 6. The CDR3 consists of 13 residues. Germline V gene sequence: CDR1 LNHDA, CDR2 SQIVND (reference sequence).

The rearrangement uses TRBV25-1 and TRBJ2-2; no clear D. V gave up 6 bases and J gave up 1 base, with 12 bases separating them. The CDR3 runs 15 residues. Germline CDR1 reads MGHDK; CDR2 reads SYGVNS. This CDR3 is CASSQERLNTGELFF. In DNA, the CDR3 is TGTGCCAGCAGCCAAGAGCGTTTGAACACCGGGGAGCTGTTTTTT.

This clonotype was detected many times. CDR3 DNA: TGTGCCACCAGCGGGGGGACCAAATCCTCTGGAAACACCATATATTTT. Its translation is CATSGGTKSSGNTIYF. The V and J genes are TRBV15 and TRBJ1-3, with a tentative D call TRBD1 (5 bases). Germline V lookup: CDR1 LNHNV, CDR2 YYDKDF (reference sequence). The CDR3 consists of 16 residues. Between the trimmed V and J ends, which lost 5 bases and 0 bases, there was a span of 14 bases.

The chain employs TRBV5-5 and TRBJ2-5; D may match TRBD1 or TRBD2 (7 bases each). Germline lookup yields CDR1 SGHKS and CDR2 YYEKEE (reference sequence). The ends were cut back, 4 bases at V and 4 bases at J, with 23 bases in the middle. This CDR3 spans 17 amino acids. In DNA form, the CDR3 reads TGTGCCAGCAGCCAAAGCCCCCGGGCAGGGGGGGGAGAGACCCAGTACTTC. Amino acid sequence: CASSQSPRAGGGETQYF.

The gene calls are TRBV20-1 and TRBJ1-2, with 8 bases lining up with TRBD1. The germline V gene encodes CDR1 DFQATT and CDR2 SNEGSKA (reference sequence). The CDR3 runs to 13 residues. J was trimmed by 3 bases and V by 4 bases; bases with no gene match: 4. The chain's CDR3 is CSATQGDHYGYTF. DNA for the CDR3: TGCAGTGCTACACAGGGGGACCACTATGGCTACACCTTC.

This clonotype was picked up many times. The chain uses TRBV24-1 and TRBJ1-2; possibly TRBD1 for D (5 bases). Trimming stripped 7 bases from V and 0 bases from J, with 14 bases between. Germline assignment: CDR1 KGHDR and CDR2 SFDVKD. The CDR3 runs to 15 residues. The CDR3, as DNA: TGTGCCACCAGCTCCGGGACGACGGCTAACTATGGCTACACCTTC. This codes for CATSSGTTANYGYTF.

This clonotype was detected many times. The chain carries TRBV20-1 and TRBJ1-2, with 12 bases matching TRBD1. This CDR3 is 13 amino acids long. Germline V gene sequence: CDR1 DFQATT, CDR2 SNEGSKA (reference sequence). The V and J ends lost 6 bases and 8 bases, in that order; junction bases with no gene match: 7. The CDR3: CSAMGQGARGYTF. The CDR3 DNA reads as TGCAGTGCCATGGGACAGGGGGCGCGAGGCTACACCTTC.

Points on this clonotype: The junction departs from germline at one end; a sequencing error may be responsible. J is TRBJ2-2 and V is TRBV5-6, with a possible D match to TRBD2 (5 bases). Germline V gives CDR1 SGHDT, CDR2 YYEEEE. The CDR3 length is 14 residues. CDR3 sequence: CASSEQRGPGKLFF. The CDR3 DNA is TGTGCCAGCAGTGAGCAGCGAGGGCCCGGGAAGCTGTTTTTT.

The chain couples TRBV7-3 to TRBJ1-1; D perhaps matches TRBD1 (5 bases). Germline CDR1 is SGHTA and CDR2 is FQGTGA. CDR3 length: 16 residues. The V and J ends lost 0 bases and 6 bases respectively, with 17 bases between them. CDR3 loop: CASSLTGGLPTSEAFF. The CDR3 DNA reads TGTGCCAGCAGCTTAACGGGGGGACTCCCCACCTCTGAAGCTTTCTTT.